The source of this T cell receptor beta chain is a study of T cell responses to AZD1222 COVID-19 vaccine. General study results and limits: White British ancestry dominated among donors, who included more females, and clonal diversity was possibly underestimated.

Germline V CDR1 and CDR2: SGHRS, YFSETQ. The germline V and J ends were trimmed by 1 base and 2 bases, with 12 bases remaining between them. The CDR3 sequence is 16 residues long. With respect to this clone: No antigen is known for it.

Libraries were prepared by immunoSEQ multiplex PCR; TCRdb keeps only in-frame clonotypes and omits some of them. This sample yields tens of thousands of clones, of which about four fifths are seen a single time; about 4.5% belongs to the top ten. This chain joins TRBV5-1 and TRBJ2-2; tentatively, D is TRBD1 (5 bases). This clonotype originated in an adult who received the AZD1222 COVID-19 vaccine. Sequencing used peripheral blood, obtained 28 days after the second AZD1222 dose. The CDR3 nucleotides are TGCGCCAGCAGCTTGTATGGGCAGGGTAACACCGGGGAGCTGTTTTTT. This sequence encodes CASSLYGQGNTGELFF.